One T cell receptor beta chain is described in this entry. Antigen specificity is unknown. CDR1 MNHEY and CDR2 SVGAGI come from the germline V gene. This CDR3 region has 14 residues. V gave up 0 bases and J gave up 3 bases, with 9 bases separating them. This specimen comes from a study of cytomegalovirus exposure and HLA in healthy donors. Broader study findings: The sole available immune exposure information was CMV serostatus.

With 60 Vbeta and 13 Jbeta primers, the PCR was carried out. Profiled with immunoSEQ multiplex PCR; TCRdb holds only in-frame clones, not every one. The sample consists of more than 90,000 clones, roughly 79% of them appearing once. This sequence joins TRBV6-5 and TRBJ2-7; D unclear. The sequenced sample was PBMCs. This receptor was obtained from a man aged 40-49 years in good health and CMV-seronegative. For the CDR3, the DNA is TGTGCCAGCAGTTACTCGGTCAGGTTCTACGAGCAGTACTTC. This sequence encodes CASSYSVRFYEQYF.